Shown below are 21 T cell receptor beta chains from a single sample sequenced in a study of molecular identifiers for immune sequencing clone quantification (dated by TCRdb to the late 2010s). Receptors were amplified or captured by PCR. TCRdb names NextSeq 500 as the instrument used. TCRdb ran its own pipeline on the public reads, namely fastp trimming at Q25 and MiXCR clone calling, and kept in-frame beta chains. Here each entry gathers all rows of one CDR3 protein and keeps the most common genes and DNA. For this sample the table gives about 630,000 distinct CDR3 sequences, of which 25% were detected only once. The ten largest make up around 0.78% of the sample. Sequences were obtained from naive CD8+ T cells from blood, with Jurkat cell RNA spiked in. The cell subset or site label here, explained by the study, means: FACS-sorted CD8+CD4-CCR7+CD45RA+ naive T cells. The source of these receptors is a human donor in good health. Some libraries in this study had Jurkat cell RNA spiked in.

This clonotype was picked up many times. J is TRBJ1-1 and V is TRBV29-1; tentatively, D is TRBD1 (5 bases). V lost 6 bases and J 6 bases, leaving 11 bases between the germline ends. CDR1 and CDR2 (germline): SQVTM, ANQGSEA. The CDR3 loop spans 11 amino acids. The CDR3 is CSVPWGSEAFF. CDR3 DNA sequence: TGCAGCGTCCCGTGGGGGTCTGAAGCTTTCTTT.

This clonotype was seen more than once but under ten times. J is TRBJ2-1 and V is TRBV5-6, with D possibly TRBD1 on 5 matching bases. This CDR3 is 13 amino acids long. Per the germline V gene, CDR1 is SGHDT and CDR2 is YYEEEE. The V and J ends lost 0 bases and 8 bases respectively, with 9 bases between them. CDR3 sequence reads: CASSLAQGYEQFF. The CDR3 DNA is TGTGCCAGCAGCTTGGCCCAGGGATATGAGCAGTTCTTC.

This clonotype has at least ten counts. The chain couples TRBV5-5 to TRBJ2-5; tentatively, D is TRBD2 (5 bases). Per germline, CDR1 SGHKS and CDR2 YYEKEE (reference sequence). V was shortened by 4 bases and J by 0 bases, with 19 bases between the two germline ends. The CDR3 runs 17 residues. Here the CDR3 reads CASSPVTGSMYQETQYF. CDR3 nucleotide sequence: TGTGCCAGCAGCCCCGTGACGGGAAGTATGTACCAAGAGACCCAGTACTTC.

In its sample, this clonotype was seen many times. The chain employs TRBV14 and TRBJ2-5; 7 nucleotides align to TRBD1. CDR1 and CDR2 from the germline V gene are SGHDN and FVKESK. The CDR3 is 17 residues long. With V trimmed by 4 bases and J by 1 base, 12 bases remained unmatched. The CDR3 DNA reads TGTGCCAGCAGCCCCAACCGGGACAGATATTTCCAAGAGACCCAGTACTTC. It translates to CASSPNRDRYFQETQYF.

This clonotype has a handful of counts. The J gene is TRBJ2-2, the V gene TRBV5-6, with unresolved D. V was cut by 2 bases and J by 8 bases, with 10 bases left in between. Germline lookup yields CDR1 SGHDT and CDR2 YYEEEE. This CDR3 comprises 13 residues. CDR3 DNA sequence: TGTGCCAGCAGCTTCAGTACCTCGGGGGAGCTGTTTTTT. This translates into CASSFSTSGELFF.

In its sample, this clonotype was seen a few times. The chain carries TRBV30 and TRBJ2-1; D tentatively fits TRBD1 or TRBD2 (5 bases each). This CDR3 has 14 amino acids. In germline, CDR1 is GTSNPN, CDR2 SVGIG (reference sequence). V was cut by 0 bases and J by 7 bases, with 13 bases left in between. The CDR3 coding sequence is TGTGCCTGGAGTGTAGTTCCTGGGGGAAATGAGCAGTTCTTC. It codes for CAWSVVPGGNEQFF.

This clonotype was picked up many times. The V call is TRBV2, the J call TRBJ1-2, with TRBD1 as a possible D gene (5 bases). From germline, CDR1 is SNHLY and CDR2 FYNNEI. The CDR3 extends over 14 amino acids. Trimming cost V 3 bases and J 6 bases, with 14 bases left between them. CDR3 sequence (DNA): TGTGCCAGCAGTGAGGCCAGGGATTTGCATGGCTACACCTTC. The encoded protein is CASSEARDLHGYTF.

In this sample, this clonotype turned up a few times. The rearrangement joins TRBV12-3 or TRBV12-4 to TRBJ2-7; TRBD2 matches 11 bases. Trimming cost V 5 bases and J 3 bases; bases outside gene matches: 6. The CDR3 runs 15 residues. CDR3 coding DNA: TGTGCCAGCAGTCCAACTAGCGGGGGAATCTACGAGCAGTACTTC. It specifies CASSPTSGGIYEQYF.

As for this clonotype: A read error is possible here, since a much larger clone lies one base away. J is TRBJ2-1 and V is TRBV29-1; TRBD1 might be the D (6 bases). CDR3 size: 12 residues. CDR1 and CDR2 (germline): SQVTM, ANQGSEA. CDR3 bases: TGCAGCGTCAGATTGGACAGCAATAAGCAGTTCTTC. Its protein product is CSVRLDSNKQFF.

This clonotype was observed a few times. The CDR3 loop is CASSFWSGDSPLHF. The CDR3 DNA reads TGTGCCAGCAGCTTTTGGAGTGGGGATTCACCCCTCCACTTT. The chain uses TRBV5-6 and TRBJ1-6; unclear D gene. Germline V gives CDR1 SGHDT, CDR2 YYEEEE. The CDR3 sequence is 14 residues long. V lost 2 bases and J lost 8, with 11 bases in between.

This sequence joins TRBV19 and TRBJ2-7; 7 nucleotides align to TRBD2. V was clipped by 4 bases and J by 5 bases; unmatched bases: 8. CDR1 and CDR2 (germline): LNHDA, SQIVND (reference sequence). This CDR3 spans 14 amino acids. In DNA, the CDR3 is TGTGCCAGTAGTACTAGCGGAGGGGCTAACGAGCAGTACTTC. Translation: CASSTSGGANEQYF.

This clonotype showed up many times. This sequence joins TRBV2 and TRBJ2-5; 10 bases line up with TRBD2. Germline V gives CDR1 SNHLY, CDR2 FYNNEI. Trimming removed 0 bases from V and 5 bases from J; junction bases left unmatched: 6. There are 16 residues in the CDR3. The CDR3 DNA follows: TGTGCCAGCAGTGAAGCGCTTGCGACTAGCGGGGAGACCCAGTACTTC. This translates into CASSEALATSGETQYF. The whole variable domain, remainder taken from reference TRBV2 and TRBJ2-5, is EPEVTQTPSHQVTQMGQEVILRCVPISNHLYFYWYRQILGQKVEFLVSFYNNEISEKSEIFDDQFSVERPDGSNFTLKIRSTKLEDSAMYFCASSEALATSGETQYFGPGTRLLVL.

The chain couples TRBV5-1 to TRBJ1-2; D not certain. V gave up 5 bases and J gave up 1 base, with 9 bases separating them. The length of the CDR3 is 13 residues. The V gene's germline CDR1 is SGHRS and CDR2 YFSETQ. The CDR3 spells CASRPADNYGYTF. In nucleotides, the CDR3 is TGCGCCAGCAGGCCGGCAGATAACTATGGCTACACCTTC.

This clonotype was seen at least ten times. The CDR3 protein is CASSPNRAPVYEQYF. The CDR3 coding sequence is TGTGCCAGCAGCCCTAACCGGGCTCCGGTCTACGAGCAGTACTTC. The chain employs TRBV13 and TRBJ2-7; no reliable D call. The CDR3 contains 15 residues. Germline CDR1 and CDR2: PRHDT and FYEKMQ (reference sequence). Deletions cut 5 bases from V and 3 bases from J, with 17 bases between. Full variable domain (missing parts from reference TRBV13 and TRBJ2-7): AAGVIQSPRHLIKEKRETATLKCYPIPRHDTVYWYQQGPGQDPQFLISFYEKMQSDKGSIPDRFSAQQFSDYHSELNMSSLELGDSALYFCASSPNRAPVYEQYFGPGTRLTVT.

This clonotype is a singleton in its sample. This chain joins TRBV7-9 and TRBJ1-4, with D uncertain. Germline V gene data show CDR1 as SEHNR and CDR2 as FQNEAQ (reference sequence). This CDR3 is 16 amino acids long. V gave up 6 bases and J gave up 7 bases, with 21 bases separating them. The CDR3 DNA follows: TGTGCCAGCAGTCTAGAACGAGAGGAAAAACTTGAAAAACTGTTTTTT. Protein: CASSLEREEKLEKLFF.

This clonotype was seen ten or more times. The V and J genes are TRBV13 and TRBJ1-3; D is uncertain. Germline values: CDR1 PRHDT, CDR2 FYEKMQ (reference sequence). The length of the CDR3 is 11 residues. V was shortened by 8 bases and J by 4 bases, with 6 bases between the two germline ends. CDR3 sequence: CASFRGNTIYF. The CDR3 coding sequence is TGTGCCAGCTTCCGGGGAAACACCATATATTTT.

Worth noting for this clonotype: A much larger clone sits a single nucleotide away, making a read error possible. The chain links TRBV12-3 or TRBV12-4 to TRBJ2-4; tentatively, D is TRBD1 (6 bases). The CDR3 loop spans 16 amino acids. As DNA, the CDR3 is TGTGCCAGCACCCCGGACAGTTCTCTAGCCAAAAACATTCAGTGCTTC. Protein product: CASTPDSSLAKNIQCF.

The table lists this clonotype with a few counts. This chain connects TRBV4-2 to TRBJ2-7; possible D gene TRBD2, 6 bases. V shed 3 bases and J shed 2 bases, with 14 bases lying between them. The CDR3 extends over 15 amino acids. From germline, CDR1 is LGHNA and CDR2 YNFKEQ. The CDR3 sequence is CASSQGEAYPYEQYF. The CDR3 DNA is TGTGCCAGCAGCCAGGGGGAGGCCTACCCCTACGAGCAGTACTTC.

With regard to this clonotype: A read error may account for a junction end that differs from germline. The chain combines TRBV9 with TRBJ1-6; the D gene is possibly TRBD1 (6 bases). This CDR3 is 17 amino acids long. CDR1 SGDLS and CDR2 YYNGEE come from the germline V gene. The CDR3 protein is CASSVTVGGSYNSPLRF. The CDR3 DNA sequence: TGTGCCAGCAGCGTTACAGTTGGGGGCTCCTATAATTCACCCCTCCGCTTT.

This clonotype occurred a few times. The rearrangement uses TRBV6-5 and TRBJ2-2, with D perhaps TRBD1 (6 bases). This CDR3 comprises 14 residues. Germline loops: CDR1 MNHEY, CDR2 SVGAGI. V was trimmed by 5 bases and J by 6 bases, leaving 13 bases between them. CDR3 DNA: TGTGCCAGCAGTCTACAGGGAAGAGCCGGGGAGCTGTTTTTT. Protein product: CASSLQGRAGELFF.

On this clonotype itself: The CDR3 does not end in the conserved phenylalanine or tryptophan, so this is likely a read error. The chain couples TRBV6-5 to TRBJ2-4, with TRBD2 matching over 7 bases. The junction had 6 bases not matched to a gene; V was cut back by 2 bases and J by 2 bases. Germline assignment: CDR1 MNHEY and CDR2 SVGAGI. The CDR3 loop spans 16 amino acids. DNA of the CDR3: TGTGCCAGCAGTTACACTCCAGCGGGGACCAAAAACATTCAGTACTGC. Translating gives CASSYTPAGTKNIQYC.